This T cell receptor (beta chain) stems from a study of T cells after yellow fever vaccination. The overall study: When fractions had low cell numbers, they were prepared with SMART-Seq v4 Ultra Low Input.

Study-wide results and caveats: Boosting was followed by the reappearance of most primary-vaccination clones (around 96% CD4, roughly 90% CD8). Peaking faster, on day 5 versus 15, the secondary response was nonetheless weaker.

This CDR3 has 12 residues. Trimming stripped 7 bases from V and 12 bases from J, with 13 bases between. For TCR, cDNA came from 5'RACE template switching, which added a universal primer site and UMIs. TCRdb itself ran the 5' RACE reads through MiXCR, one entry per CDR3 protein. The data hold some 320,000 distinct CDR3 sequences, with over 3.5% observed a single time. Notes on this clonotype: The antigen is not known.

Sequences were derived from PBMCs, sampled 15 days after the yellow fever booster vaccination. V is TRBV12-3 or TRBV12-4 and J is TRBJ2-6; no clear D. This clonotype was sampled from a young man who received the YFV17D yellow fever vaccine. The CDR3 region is CASNRRPFVLTF. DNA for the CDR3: TGTGCCAGCAACCGGCGGCCGTTCGTCCTGACTTTC.